The source of this T cell receptor beta chain is a study of blood T cell repertoires in COVID-19. The overall study: T cells, B-cell-depleted T cells, or PBMCs supplied cDNA or gDNA.

Generated by immunoSEQ multiplex PCR, the TCRdb table keeps only in-frame clones and is missing some. The repertoire consists of fewer than 250,000 clones, with roughly 86% occurring once and the leading ten covering 3%. Germline CDR1 is SGDLS and CDR2 is YYNGEE. V gave up 4 bases and J gave up 4 bases; unmatched junction bases: 8. The CDR3 has 16 amino acids. This TCR was recovered from a man in his fifties or sixties with acute or convalescent COVID-19. Sequencing was performed on peripheral blood. The rearrangement links TRBV9 to TRBJ2-3; 11 bases agree with TRBD2. CDR3 region: CASSNIASGGPDTQYF. CDR3 nucleotides: TGTGCCAGCAGCAATATCGCTAGCGGGGGGCCAGATACGCAGTATTTT.